These 15 T cell receptor beta chains came from one sample sequenced in a study of post-analysis software for immune sequencing data (dated by TCRdb to between 2014 and 2017). Here is what the overall study found, with its caveats: Four or five TRBV segments, including TRBV5-6, TRBV5-1 and TRBV20-1, were significantly more frequent in patients than controls.

The library was generated by PCR. The instrument given in TCRdb is Illumina HiSeq 2500. Unique molecular identifiers were incorporated into TCR beta cDNA libraries to reduce PCR and sequencing biases. The raw public reads went through TCRdb reprocessing: fastp at Q25, MiXCR clone calling, in-frame beta chains kept. Each entry is one CDR3 protein sequence, shown with its most common DNA and genes. For this sample the table gives roughly 670,000 distinct CDR3 sequences, of which about 60% were detected only once. The ten largest clones take up approximately 10% of the sample. These TCRs are of unknown antigen specificity. Material: blood. These receptors were taken from a girl aged 2-9 years with multiple sclerosis.

The rearrangement joins TRBV7-2 to TRBJ1-2; D is perhaps TRBD1 (5 bases). Per germline, CDR1 SGHTA and CDR2 FQGNSA. Trimming stripped 2 bases from V and 6 bases from J, with 19 bases between. The CDR3 is made up of 16 amino acids. The DNA for the CDR3 is TGTGCCAGCAGCTTAAGGAGAGAGGGGACGTCGAATGGCTACACCTTC. Its translation is CASSLRREGTSNGYTF. Based on the CDR3 plus reference TRBV7-2 and TRBJ1-2, the full variable domain is GAGVSQSPSNKVTEKGKDVELRCDPISGHTALYWYRQSLGQGLEFLIYFQGNSAPDKSGLPSDRFSAERTGGSVSTLTIQRTQQEDSAVYLCASSLRREGTSNGYTFGSGTRLTVV.

This clonotype was observed a few times. The gene calls are TRBV20-1 and TRBJ2-7; D remains ambiguous. Germline V CDR1 and CDR2: DFQATT, SNEGSKA (reference sequence). V was trimmed by 0 bases and J by 5 bases, leaving 11 bases between them. The CDR3 runs to 13 residues. The CDR3: CSARELVPNEQYF. The DNA for the CDR3 is TGCAGTGCTAGAGAGCTAGTTCCTAACGAGCAGTACTTC.

This clonotype showed up just a few times. CDR3 in amino acids: CASSLLPQGMRYEQYF. In DNA, the CDR3 is TGTGCCAGCAGTTTACTACCACAGGGCATGAGGTACGAGCAGTACTTC. The V gene is TRBV6-5, the J gene TRBJ2-7, with D possibly being TRBD1 (6 bases). V lost 4 bases to trimming and J lost 4 bases, with 20 bases between them. Germline loops: CDR1 MNHEY, CDR2 SVGAGI. The CDR3 extends over 16 amino acids.

The V gene is TRBV28, the J gene TRBJ2-5; the match to TRBD2 covers 7 bases. The better agreement between TRBJ2-7 and the DNA end casts doubt on the J call. The CDR3 is 15 residues long. The germline V gene has CDR1 MDHEN and CDR2 SYDVKM. The CDR3 DNA reads TGTGCCAGCAGCTTTTCAGGGAGGGCGATCTCCGAGCAGTACTTC. Amino acids: CASSFSGRAISEQYF.

V usage is TRBV2 and J usage is TRBJ2-7; 11 nucleotides align to TRBD2. This CDR3 spans 12 amino acids. Unmatched junction bases numbered 1, after V lost 8 bases and J lost 4 bases. In germline, CDR1 is SNHLY, CDR2 FYNNEI. The CDR3 sequence: CASRTSGYEQYF. CDR3 nucleotide sequence: TGTGCCAGCCGGACTAGCGGGTACGAGCAGTACTTC.

The chain recombines TRBV4-3 with TRBJ2-1; the D is unclear. Trimming shortened V by 1 base and J by 6 bases, and 7 bases separated the two germline ends. CDR1 and CDR2 (germline): LGHNA, YSLEER. CDR3 size: 13 residues. The CDR3 sequence is CASSQGTGNEQFF. In DNA form, the CDR3 reads TGCGCCAGCAGCCAAGGTACCGGCAATGAGCAGTTCTTC.

The chain combines TRBV12-3 or TRBV12-4 with TRBJ2-2; D not certain. V was trimmed by 2 bases and J by 1 base, leaving 5 bases between them. The CDR3 runs 14 residues. The DNA for the CDR3 is TGTGCCAGCAGTTTAAGCCTGAACACCGGGGAGCTGTTTTTT. It codes for CASSLSLNTGELFF.

This clonotype was seen only once. The chain joins TRBV29-1 to TRBJ2-5, with TRBD2 matching over 10 bases. The CDR3 sequence is 16 residues long. Germline CDR1 is SQVTM and CDR2 is ANQGSEA. The junction had 10 bases not matched to a gene; V was cut back by 2 bases and J by 4 bases. CDR3 bases: TGCAGCGTTGAAATATTAAGGGCTAGCGGGGGAGAGACCCAGTACTTC. This gives the protein CSVEILRASGGETQYF.

CDR3 nucleotide sequence: TGTGCCATCCCCTGGGGACAGGGAGTGGCTGGGGCCACTGAAGCTTTCTTT. Protein sequence: CAIPWGQGVAGATEAFF. The rearrangement uses TRBV10-3 and TRBJ1-1; 9 bases map to TRBD1. Trimming cost V 8 bases and J 4 bases; bases outside gene matches: 17. The CDR3 is 17 residues long. Germline V gene data show CDR1 as ENHRY and CDR2 as SYGVKD.

This clonotype was counted a few times. This rearrangement joins TRBV10-1 to TRBJ2-3; no clear D gene. The CDR3 sequence is 14 residues long. V lost 3 bases and J lost 8, with 15 bases in between. CDR1 is WNHNN and CDR2 is SYGVQD in the germline V gene (reference sequence). CDR3 sequence: CASSEEGIRGTQYF. For the CDR3, the DNA is TGCGCCAGCAGTGAAGAAGGGATCAGAGGTACGCAGTATTTT.

In this sample, this clonotype turned up a few times. The chain carries TRBV20-1 and TRBJ2-7; no clear D gene. This CDR3 has 13 amino acids. The V and J ends lost 1 base and 5 bases respectively, with 12 bases between them. The V gene's germline CDR1 is DFQATT and CDR2 SNEGSKA (reference sequence). CDR3 loop: CSARGIRIHEQYF. CDR3 nucleotides: TGCAGTGCTAGAGGTATCAGGATCCACGAGCAGTACTTC.

This clonotype occurred a few times. The V gene is TRBV7-2, the J gene TRBJ2-7; D not certain. Gene TRBJ2-5 matches the end of the DNA better, so the J call may be wrong. CDR3 length equals 12 residues. CDR1 and CDR2 from the germline V gene are SGHTA and FQGNSA. CDR3 sequence reads: CASTIGLGTQYF. The CDR3 DNA sequence: TGTGCCAGCACCATTGGATTGGGGACCCAGTACTTC.

V and J are TRBV11-2 and TRBJ2-3, with D uncertain. Germline V gives CDR1 SGHAT, CDR2 FQNNGV. The CDR3 is 16 residues long. V dropped 5 bases and J dropped 0 bases, with 15 bases sitting between them. The DNA of the CDR3 is TGTGCCAGCAGCCAAGGCCGCTTACCCAGCACAGATACGCAGTATTTT. This codes for CASSQGRLPSTDTQYF.

This clonotype was seen a few times. The chain employs TRBV7-2 and TRBJ2-3, with D possibly TRBD1 on 6 matching bases. Trimming pared 5 bases from V and 6 bases from J, leaving 18 bases between. This CDR3 has 15 residues. Germline V lookup: CDR1 SGHTA, CDR2 FQGNSA. The CDR3 DNA reads TGTGCCAGCAGCCGGTTTGAAGGGGGTCGGGATACGCAGTATTTT. Protein sequence: CASSRFEGGRDTQYF.

The CDR3 region is CASSSRPGLAGSSYNEQFF. The CDR3 nucleotides are TGTGCCAGCAGTTCGAGGCCGGGACTAGCGGGGTCGTCCTACAATGAGCAGTTCTTC. The rearrangement joins TRBV28 to TRBJ2-1; 13 nucleotides line up with TRBD2. CDR3 length equals 19 residues. Trimming cost V 4 bases and J 1 base; bases outside gene matches: 10. Germline assignment: CDR1 MDHEN and CDR2 SYDVKM.